The TCR beta chain under discussion was sequenced for a study of cytomegalovirus exposure and HLA in healthy donors. Study summary: There were roughly 120 million unique TCR beta sequences, drawn from roughly 200 million T cells, in an earlier analysis. Overall study findings and caveats: A further, later analysis showed that HLA-associated TCR beta chains (compared with equally common others) were more clonally expanded.

The germline gives CDR1 SGHRS, CDR2 YFSETQ. The CDR3 loop spans 13 amino acids. The V end lost 0 bases, the J end lost 7 bases, and 8 bases lay between the germline ends. Vbeta (60) and Jbeta (13) primers were used in the PCR. Per the original data handling: Later analysis identified approximately 80 million unique TCR beta chains, approximately 11 million shared. Clones were read by immunoSEQ multiplex PCR, and TCRdb kept only the in-frame ones, dropping some. V, J and clone size are those of that table, while D and trimming were read from the DNA. Altogether under 150,000 clones are present, about four fifths being singletons, with the ten largest covering 1.6%. Remarks on this clone: The target antigen is unknown.

This TCR was sampled from a young woman in good health and CMV-seronegative. The chain couples TRBV5-1 to TRBJ1-5, with unresolved D. Sequencing was done on a sample of PBMCs. CDR3 sequence: CASSLGPGQPQHF. CDR3 nucleotide sequence: TGCGCCAGCAGCTTGGGGCCGGGGCAGCCCCAGCATTTT.